This TCR beta chain was sequenced during a study of Ad26.COV2.S vaccination and SARS-CoV-2 variants. CDR3 length: 14 amino acids. Germline values: CDR1 SGHRS, CDR2 YFSETQ. Trimming removed 4 bases from V and 2 bases from J; junction bases left unmatched: 6. Study-wide results and caveats: Comparable non-spike TCR breadth was observed in vaccine and placebo recipients.

On this clone itself: Its antigen is not identified.

As for treatment: roughly 19 received Ad26.COV2.S at low or high dose, single or two shots; about 5 received placebo; per-sample allocation not given. Specimen acquisition occurred on day 63 following the initial vaccine or placebo injection. Some clones are missing from TCRdb's copy, which holds only in-frame ones; the method was immunoSEQ multiplex PCR. The table shows roughly 300,000 clones, with more than 85% occurring only once. The chain employs TRBV5-1 and TRBJ2-7; 7 bases are shared with TRBD1. The receptor was derived from a person between 18 and 65 years old who received the Ad26.COV2.S COVID-19 vaccine or a placebo. The material sequenced was peripheral blood, taken in a trial of Ad26.COV2.S vaccine versus placebo. CDR3 loop: CASSIPGQTYEQYF. CDR3 bases: TGCGCCAGCAGCATTCCGGGACAGACCTACGAGCAGTACTTC.